This TCR beta chain came from a study of T cell repertoires in cytomegalovirus infection. In the study overall: Indications came from public TCR beta signatures; they pointed to CMV infection and to a matching HLA type.

The CDR3 extends over 14 amino acids. CDR1 SEHNR and CDR2 FQNEAQ come from the germline V gene (reference sequence). V was shortened by 5 bases and J by 2 bases, with 13 bases between the two germline ends. At least ten counts were recorded for this clonotype. Its antigen remains unidentified. Each CDR3 protein is one row after TCRdb ran MiXCR on the reads. The sample has some 940,000 distinct CDR3 sequences, around 32% seen once; the top ten hold about an eighth. The chain joins TRBV7-9 to TRBJ2-7, with D possibly TRBD1 on 5 matching bases. Sequenced material: cultured CD8+ T cells from PBMCs, taken from culture after CMV antigen stimulation. The sequence came from a human donor in good health (CMV status not recorded). Some clones in this sample may be carry-over from other donors' samples. As DNA, the CDR3 is TGTGCCAGCAGCACCCAGGGCATTGCCTACGAGCAGTACTTC. Protein: CASSTQGIAYEQYF.